The 31 T cell receptor beta chains in this list originate from one sample, sequenced in a study of blood T cell repertoires in COVID-19. Profiled with immunoSEQ multiplex PCR; TCRdb holds only in-frame clones, not every one. The sample carries around 200,000 clones, 86% recorded once. The sample was PBMCs or T cells enriched from blood (not recorded which). The source is a man aged 35 to 55 with acute COVID-19.

The V gene is TRBV6-2 or TRBV6-3, the J gene TRBJ2-7, with TRBD2 as a possible D gene (6 bases). CDR3 length: 15 amino acids. Trimming left V 0 bases short and J 0 bases short, with 9 bases between. The germline V gene encodes CDR1 MNHEY and CDR2 SVGEGT. This CDR3 reads CASSYSTRSSYEQYF. The CDR3 DNA reads as TGTGCCAGCAGTTACTCGACTAGAAGCTCCTACGAGCAGTACTTC.

The chain recombines TRBV9 with TRBJ1-3; D unclear. With 3 bases removed from V and 0 bases from J, the gap between germline ends came to 10 bases. The V gene's germline CDR1 is SGDLS and CDR2 YYNGEE. The CDR3 loop spans 15 amino acids. The DNA of the CDR3 is TGTGCCAGCAGCGGGCCGGGAAGCTCTGGAAACACCATATATTTT. Protein product: CASSGPGSSGNTIYF.

The rearrangement uses TRBV3-1 (or the pseudogene TRBV3-2) and TRBJ2-1, with D tentatively TRBD2 (5 bases). Trimming left V 4 bases short and J 7 bases short, with 8 bases between. This CDR3 is built from 12 residues. The germline CDR1 and CDR2 sequences are LGHDT and YNNKEL (reference sequence). CDR3 sequence (DNA): TGTGCCAGCAGCCCGGGCGGGAATGAGCAGTTCTTC. This gives the protein CASSPGGNEQFF.

This clone was observed a single time. The chain joins TRBV9 to TRBJ2-1; weak D call: TRBD2 (5 bases). CDR1 and CDR2 (germline): SGDLS, YYNGEE. V lost 0 bases and J lost 12, with 10 bases in between. This CDR3 region has 12 residues. This CDR3 is CASSVEGSGQFF. The CDR3 nucleotides read TGTGCCAGCAGCGTAGAAGGGAGTGGGCAGTTCTTC.

This clone has just a few counts. This chain joins TRBV4-1 and TRBJ1-6, with D hard to call. CDR3 length: 17 amino acids. Per the germline V gene, CDR1 is MGHRA and CDR2 is YSYEKL. The germline V and J ends were trimmed by 1 base and 0 bases, with 10 bases remaining between them. CDR3 residues: CASSQGYQVSYNSPLHF. In DNA form, the CDR3 reads TGCGCCAGCAGCCAAGGTTATCAGGTCTCCTATAATTCACCCCTCCACTTT.

This clone was detected only a few times. V and J are TRBV30 and TRBJ2-5; unclear D gene. Looked up from germline, CDR1 is GTSNPN and CDR2 is SVGIG (reference sequence). The CDR3 loop spans 13 amino acids. Trimming left V 0 bases short and J 5 bases short, with 10 bases between. The CDR3 loop is CAWSVEFRETQYF. CDR3 DNA sequence: TGTGCCTGGAGTGTGGAATTCAGGGAGACCCAGTACTTC.

The genes are TRBV29-1 and TRBJ2-5; 8 bases line up with TRBD1. Germline assignment: CDR1 SQVTM and CDR2 ANQGSEA. The CDR3 is 14 amino acids. Written as DNA, the CDR3 is TGCAGTCTAATCGGTGACAGGGGTGGAGAGACCCAGTACTTC. Translated, it gives CSLIGDRGGETQYF.

The chain combines TRBV18 with TRBJ1-2; 9 nucleotides agree with TRBD1. The CDR3 covers 14 residues. Unmatched junction bases numbered 8, after V lost 6 bases and J lost 6 bases. CDR1 is KGHSH, CDR2 LQKENI, per germline. The CDR3 sequence: CASSRTTGGNGYTF. The CDR3, as DNA: TGTGCCAGCTCGCGTACGACAGGGGGGAATGGCTACACCTTC.

J is TRBJ2-2 and V is TRBV7-3; the D is unclear. This CDR3 has 15 residues. V shed 1 base and J shed 3 bases, with 9 bases lying between them. Germline V gene sequence: CDR1 SGHTA, CDR2 FQGTGA. The CDR3 reads CASSLIATHTGELFF. DNA of the CDR3: TGTGCCAGCAGCTTAATCGCGACTCACACCGGGGAGCTGTTTTTT.

The rearrangement joins TRBV5-1 to TRBJ2-1, with D tentatively TRBD2 (6 bases). The CDR3 has 13 amino acids. V lost 5 bases, J lost 5 bases, and 11 bases lay in between. Germline V gene lookup returns CDR1 SGHRS and CDR2 YFSETQ. CDR3 residues: CASRREDHNEQFF. CDR3 bases: TGCGCCAGCAGGCGGGAAGACCACAATGAGCAGTTCTTC.

The genes are TRBV5-3 and TRBJ2-7; 8 bases are shared with TRBD1. TRBV5-3 is treated as an ORF (open reading frame) with a function not yet certain. The ends lost 7 bases at V and 3 bases at J; junction bases unmatched: 9. The CDR3 runs 14 residues. The CDR3 reads CARGTGILYYEQYF. The CDR3, as DNA: TGTGCCAGAGGGACAGGAATTCTATACTACGAGCAGTACTTC.

Comments on this clone: In this CDR3 the conserved last residue, phenylalanine or tryptophan, is missing, so a read error is likely. No DNA is shown, since the ends of the CDR3 on it are uncertain; the CDR3 is the one TCRdb lists. The chain recombines TRBV6-4 with TRBJ1-3. Germline CDR1 MRHNA, CDR2 SNTAGT. With termini counted, the CDR3 has 10 amino acids. The CDR3 here is CASSEEMGGL.

J is TRBJ2-1 and V is TRBV20-1; D is uncertain. The CDR3 runs 10 residues. Germline lookup yields CDR1 DFQATT and CDR2 SNEGSKA (reference sequence). CDR3 nucleotide sequence: TGCAGCATACGGAGCAATGAGCAGTTCTTC. As protein: CSIRSNEQFF.

The chain links TRBV5-1 to TRBJ2-5, with no clear D. The length of the CDR3 is 14 residues. Trimming cost V 2 bases and J 0 bases, with 8 bases left between them. CDR1 is SGHRS and CDR2 is YFSETQ in the germline V gene. CDR3 loop: CASSLATNQETQYF. The CDR3 region has the DNA TGCGCCAGCAGCTTAGCTACCAACCAAGAGACCCAGTACTTC. Combining the CDR3 with reference TRBV5-1 and TRBJ2-5 gives the whole variable domain KAGVTQTPRYLIKTRGQQVTLSCSPISGHRSVSWYQQTPGQGLQFLFEYFSETQRNKGNFPGRFSGRQFSNSRSEMNVSTLELGDSALYLCASSLATNQETQYFGPGTRLLVL.

This clone was counted a few times. The V gene is TRBV7-8, the J gene TRBJ1-5; D is possibly TRBD1 (5 bases). This CDR3 spans 14 amino acids. Germline V lookup: CDR1 SGHVS, CDR2 FQNEAQ. Trimming shortened V by 3 bases and J by 6 bases, and 12 bases separated the two germline ends. DNA for the CDR3: TGTGCCAGCAGCTTTTGGCAGGGAGGTCAGCCCCAGCATTTT. Protein: CASSFWQGGQPQHF.

The rearrangement uses TRBV5-4 and TRBJ2-7, with 10 bases identical to TRBD1. The CDR3 sequence is 15 residues long. Per germline, CDR1 SGHNT and CDR2 YYREEE (reference sequence). Germline trimming cut 0 bases from V and 7 bases from J; bases unmatched to any gene: 7. CDR3 bases: TGTGCCAGCAGCTTGGGGGACAGGGGCTCGGGGGAGCAGTACTTC. It specifies CASSLGDRGSGEQYF.

The J gene is TRBJ1-1, the V gene TRBV6-5; weak D call: TRBD1 (6 bases). The CDR3 spans 14 residues. From germline, CDR1 is MNHEY and CDR2 SVGAGI. V lost 8 bases and J lost 0, with 13 bases in between. The DNA of the CDR3 is TGTGCCAGCCAAAAAAGGGGGATGAACACTGAAGCTTTCTTT. Protein: CASQKRGMNTEAFF.

V is TRBV7-6 and J is TRBJ2-2; D ambiguous. The CDR3 consists of 13 residues. Trimming took off 6 bases at V and 5 bases at J, with 10 bases between the two ends. Germline CDR1 and CDR2: SGHVS and FNYEAQ. Here the CDR3 reads CASSNAATGELFF. CDR3 bases: TGTGCCAGCAGTAACGCGGCGACCGGGGAGCTGTTTTTT.

The chain employs TRBV5-4 and TRBJ2-5; 9 bases map to TRBD2. V lost 5 bases to trimming and J lost 1 base; unmatched junction nucleotides: 3. Germline lookup yields CDR1 SGHNT and CDR2 YYREEE (reference sequence). The CDR3 totals 14 residues. This CDR3 is CASSFSGSQETQYF. The CDR3 bases are TGTGCCAGCAGTTTTAGCGGGAGCCAAGAGACCCAGTACTTC.

The chain joins TRBV30 to TRBJ1-5; TRBD1 might be the D (6 bases). Per the germline V gene, CDR1 is GTSNPN and CDR2 is SVGIG (reference sequence). CDR3 length: 14 residues. V shed 5 bases and J shed 6 bases, with 17 bases lying between them. CDR3: CAWGLRGAGQPQHF. In nucleotides, the CDR3 is TGTGCCTGGGGCCTCAGGGGTGCGGGTCAGCCCCAGCATTTT. The variable domain in full, completed from reference TRBV30 and TRBJ1-5, reads SQTIHQWPATLVQPVGSPLSLECTVEGTSNPNLYWYRQAAGRGLQLLFYSVGIGQISSEVPQNLSASRPQDRQFILSSKKLLLSDSGFYLCAWGLRGAGQPQHFGDGTRLSIL.

CDR3 region: CASTPGGRFGNEQFF. The DNA for the CDR3 is TGTGCCAGCACCCCGGGAGGACGTTTTGGCAATGAGCAGTTCTTC. This sequence joins TRBV28 and TRBJ2-1; 7 bases agree with TRBD2. The V segment lost 7 bases and the J segment 6 bases; nucleotides outside the gene matches: 12. This CDR3 comprises 15 residues. CDR1 MDHEN and CDR2 SYDVKM come from the germline V gene.

The V and J genes are TRBV5-1 and TRBJ2-7, with TRBD1 matching 7 bases. This CDR3 contains 14 residues. Losses at the gene ends were 3 bases for V and 2 bases for J; bases not matched to a gene: 5. The germline V gene encodes CDR1 SGHRS and CDR2 YFSETQ. CDR3 sequence (DNA): TGCGCCAGCAGCTCACCCGGGACAGCCTACGAGCAGTACTTC. Protein sequence: CASSSPGTAYEQYF.

This rearrangement joins TRBV30 to TRBJ1-2; unclear D gene. The CDR3 covers 11 residues. Trimming pared 2 bases from V and 7 bases from J, leaving 8 bases between. Germline V CDR1 and CDR2: GTSNPN, SVGIG (reference sequence). The CDR3 sequence is CAWSRSIGYTF. DNA for the CDR3: TGTGCCTGGAGTAGGAGTATTGGCTACACCTTC.

V and J are TRBV27 and TRBJ1-6; D call uncertain. The CDR3 is 16 amino acids. Germline CDR1 is MNHEY and CDR2 is SMNVEV (reference sequence). V was pared by 5 bases and J by 0 bases, with 11 bases between. CDR3 sequence (DNA): TGTGCCAGCAGTCCCTTGGGGAGCTCCTATAATTCACCCCTCCACTTT. It specifies CASSPLGSSYNSPLHF.

The chain couples TRBV9 to TRBJ2-2; possible D gene TRBD1, 5 bases. This CDR3 is 16 amino acids long. Trimming stripped 4 bases from V and 2 bases from J, with 15 bases between. The germline CDR1 and CDR2 sequences are SGDLS and YYNGEE. CDR3 bases: TGTGCCAGCAGCCCCCCCACAGGCTATAACACCGGGGAGCTGTTTTTT. Translation: CASSPPTGYNTGELFF.

The genes are TRBV24-1 and TRBJ2-3, with TRBD2 matching 7 bases. Germline loops: CDR1 KGHDR, CDR2 SFDVKD. CDR3 length: 15 amino acids. V was clipped by 4 bases and J by 5 bases; unmatched bases: 8. CDR3 nucleotide sequence: TGTGCCACCAGTGACTCAGCGGGGACGCGAGATACGCAGTATTTT. Its translation: CATSDSAGTRDTQYF.

The J gene is TRBJ1-2, the V gene TRBV7-9; 7 bases fit TRBD1. Germline assignment: CDR1 SEHNR and CDR2 FQNEAQ (reference sequence). The V segment lost 3 bases and the J segment 0 bases; nucleotides outside the gene matches: 1. This CDR3 region has 14 residues. For the CDR3, the DNA is TGTGCCAGCAGCTTTGACAGGGCTAACTATGGCTACACCTTC. Encoded protein: CASSFDRANYGYTF. The full variable domain, rest sourced from reference TRBV7-9 and TRBJ1-2, is DTGVSQNPRHKITKRGQNVTFRCDPISEHNRLYWYRQTLGQGPEFLTYFQNEAQLEKSRLLSDRFSAERPKGSFSTLEIQRTEQGDSAMYLCASSFDRANYGYTFGSGTRLTVV.

This chain joins TRBV7-9 and TRBJ2-1; weak D call: TRBD2 (5 bases). In germline, CDR1 is SEHNR, CDR2 FQNEAQ (reference sequence). The CDR3 is made up of 15 amino acids. The V end lost 5 bases, the J end lost 4 bases, and 15 bases lay between the germline ends. DNA for the CDR3: TGTGCCAGCAGCGCTAGCCGGGATCGGTACAATGAGCAGTTCTTC. Translating gives CASSASRDRYNEQFF.

This chain links TRBV6-1 with TRBJ1-5; 7 bases fit TRBD1. J gave up 0 bases and V 4 bases, and 9 bases lay outside the gene matches. Germline values: CDR1 MNHNS, CDR2 SASEGT. This CDR3 has 17 amino acids. The CDR3 nucleotides read TGTGCCAGCAGTGGGACAGGCTCTAAACATAGCAATCAGCCCCAGCATTTT. It yields the protein CASSGTGSKHSNQPQHF.

The chain joins TRBV28 to TRBJ2-1; 7 nucleotides align to TRBD2. The CDR3 extends over 14 amino acids. From germline, CDR1 is MDHEN and CDR2 SYDVKM. Losses at the gene ends were 6 bases for V and 5 bases for J; bases not matched to a gene: 7. The CDR3 sequence: CASRIFGGNNEQFF. The DNA of the CDR3 is TGTGCCAGCAGAATTTTCGGGGGGAACAATGAGCAGTTCTTC. Combining the CDR3 with reference TRBV28 and TRBJ2-1 gives the whole variable domain DVKVTQSSRYLVKRTGEKVFLECVQDMDHENMFWYRQDPGLGLRLIYFSYDVKMKEKGDIPEGYSVSREKKERFSLILESASTNQTSMYLCASRIFGGNNEQFFGPGTRLTVL.

The chain combines TRBV5-4 with TRBJ1-2; D perhaps matches TRBD1 (6 bases). V was shortened by 4 bases and J by 7 bases, with 14 bases between the two germline ends. The CDR3 runs 13 residues. The germline V gene has CDR1 SGHNT and CDR2 YYREEE (reference sequence). DNA of the CDR3: TGTGCCAGCAGCCTGACAGGCACCCTTGGCTACACCTTC. Its translation is CASSLTGTLGYTF.